This TCR beta chain was sequenced for a study of identical twins. The V and J ends lost 0 bases and 3 bases respectively, with 10 bases between them. This CDR3 is built from 15 residues. The germline V gene encodes CDR1 SGDLS and CDR2 YYNGEE. Points from the study as a whole: Zero-insertion analyses might be partly confounded by invariant T cells like MAIT and iNKT. Abundant beta clonotypes from cord blood bore fewer insertions; memory repertoires lacked this pattern. Excess low generation probability was seen in twin-shared out-of-frame alpha sequences.

Template switching added a universal primer site, and cDNA bore unique molecular identifiers. TCRdb reprocessed the 5' RACE reads with MiXCR, giving one entry per CDR3 protein. The sample yields roughly 280,000 distinct CDR3 sequences, 8.5% to 9.5% seen once. This clonotype was picked up a small number of times. Its antigen is as yet unknown. The sample was also reused in another study, on yellow fever vaccine responses in identical twins.

Sequenced input: CD8+ T cells sorted from blood. The V and J genes are TRBV9 and TRBJ1-5, with a possible D match to TRBD1 (5 bases). The clonotype was recovered from a woman between 18 and 29 years old in good health. The CDR3: CASSVAGHINQPQHF. The DNA of the CDR3 is TGTGCCAGCAGCGTAGCAGGACACATCAATCAGCCCCAGCATTTT.